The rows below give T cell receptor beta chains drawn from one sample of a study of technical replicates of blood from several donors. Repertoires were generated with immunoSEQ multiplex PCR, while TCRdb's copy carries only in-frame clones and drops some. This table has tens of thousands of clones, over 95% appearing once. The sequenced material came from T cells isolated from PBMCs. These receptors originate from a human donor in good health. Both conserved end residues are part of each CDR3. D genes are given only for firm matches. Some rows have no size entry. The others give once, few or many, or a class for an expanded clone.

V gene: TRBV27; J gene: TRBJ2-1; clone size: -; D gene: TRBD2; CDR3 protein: CASSSILAGVYNEQFF; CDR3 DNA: TGTGCCAGCAGCTCCATTCTAGCGGGGGTCTACAATGAGCAGTTCTTC
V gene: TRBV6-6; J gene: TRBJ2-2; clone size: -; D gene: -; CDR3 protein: CASSYSRQYTGELFF; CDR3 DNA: TGTGCCAGCAGTTACTCGCGACAGTACACCGGGGAGCTGTTTTTT
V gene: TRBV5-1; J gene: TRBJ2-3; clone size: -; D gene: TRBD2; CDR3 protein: CASSSSGGAGDTQYF; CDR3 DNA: TGCGCCAGCAGCAGTAGCGGGGGGGCTGGAGATACGCAGTATTTT
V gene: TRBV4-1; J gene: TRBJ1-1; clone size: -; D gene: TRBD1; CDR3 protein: CASSQDRFLNTEAFF; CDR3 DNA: TGCGCCAGCAGCCAGGACAGGTTCTTGAACACTGAAGCTTTCTTT
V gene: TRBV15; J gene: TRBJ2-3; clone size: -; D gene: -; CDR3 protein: CATSRPTSPAQYF; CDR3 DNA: TGTGCCACCAGCAGACCTACTTCCCCCGCCCAGTATTTT
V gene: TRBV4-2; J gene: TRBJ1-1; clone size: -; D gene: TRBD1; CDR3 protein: CASLSRQGLNTEAFF; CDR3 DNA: TGTGCCAGCCTGTCGAGACAGGGCCTGAACACTGAAGCTTTCTTT
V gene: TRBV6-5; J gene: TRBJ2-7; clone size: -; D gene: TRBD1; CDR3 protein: CASSSGTGSYEQYF; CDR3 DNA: TGTGCCAGCAGTTCCGGGACAGGGTCGTACGAGCAGTACTTC
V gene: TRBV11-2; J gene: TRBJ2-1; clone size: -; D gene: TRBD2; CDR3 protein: CASSSRFSGRRRNEQFF; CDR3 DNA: TGTGCCAGCAGCTCCAGATTTAGCGGGAGAAGGAGAAATGAGCAGTTCTTC
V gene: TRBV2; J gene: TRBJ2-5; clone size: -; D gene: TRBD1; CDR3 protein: CATNAGQGASYPETQYF; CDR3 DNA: TGTGCCACCAACGCGGGACAGGGGGCGTCGTATCCAGAGACCCAGTACTTC
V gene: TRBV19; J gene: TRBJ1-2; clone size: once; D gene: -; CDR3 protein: CASSIGQGSGYTF; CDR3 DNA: TGTGCCAGTAGTATAGGGCAGGGTAGCGGCTACACCTTC
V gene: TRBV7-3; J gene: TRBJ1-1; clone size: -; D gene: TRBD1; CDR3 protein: CASSDRVGRAFF; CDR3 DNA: TGTGCCAGCAGCGACAGGGTGGGGCGAGCTTTCTTT
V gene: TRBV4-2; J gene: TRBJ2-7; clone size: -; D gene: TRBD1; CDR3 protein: CASSEQGATYEQYF; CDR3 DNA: TGTGCCAGCAGCGAACAGGGGGCTACCTACGAGCAGTACTTC
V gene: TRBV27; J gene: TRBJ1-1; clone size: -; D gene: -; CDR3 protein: CASSLHPNGANTEAFF; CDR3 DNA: TGTGCCAGCAGTTTACATCCTAATGGGGCTAACACTGAAGCTTTCTTT
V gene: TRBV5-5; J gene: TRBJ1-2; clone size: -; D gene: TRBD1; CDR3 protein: CASSSRPGTEYGYTF; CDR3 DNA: TGTGCCAGCAGCTCCCGCCCGGGGACAGAATATGGCTACACCTTC
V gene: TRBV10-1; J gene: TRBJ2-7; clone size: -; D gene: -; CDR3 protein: CASSPEEFTIEQYF; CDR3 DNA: TGCGCCAGCAGCCCCGAGGAATTTACGATAGAGCAGTACTTC
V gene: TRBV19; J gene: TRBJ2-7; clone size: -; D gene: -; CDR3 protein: CASSIGPLGGYEQYF; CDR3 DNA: TGTGCCAGTAGTATAGGCCCCCTAGGGGGCTACGAGCAGTACTTC
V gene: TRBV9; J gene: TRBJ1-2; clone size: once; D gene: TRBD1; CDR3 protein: CASSPTGTGNYGYTF; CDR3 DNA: TGTGCCAGCAGCCCCACCGGGACAGGCAACTATGGCTACACCTTC
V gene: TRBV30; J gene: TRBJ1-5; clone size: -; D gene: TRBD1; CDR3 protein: CASSRGQGFDQPQHF; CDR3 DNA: TGTGCCTCTAGTAGGGGGCAAGGGTTCGATCAGCCCCAGCATTTT
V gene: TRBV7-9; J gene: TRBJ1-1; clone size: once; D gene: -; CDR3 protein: CASSPPTGGNTEAFF; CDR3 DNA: TGTGCCAGCAGCCCACCGACAGGAGGAAACACTGAAGCTTTCTTT
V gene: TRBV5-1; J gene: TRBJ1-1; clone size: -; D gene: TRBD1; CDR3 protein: CASSLVAGTAKNTEAFF; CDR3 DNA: TGCGCCAGCAGCTTGGTTGCCGGGACAGCCAAGAACACTGAAGCTTTCTTT
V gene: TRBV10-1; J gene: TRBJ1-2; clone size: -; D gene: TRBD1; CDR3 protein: CASGPGGANYGYTF; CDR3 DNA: TGCGCAAGCGGTCCAGGGGGCGCGAACTATGGCTACACCTTC
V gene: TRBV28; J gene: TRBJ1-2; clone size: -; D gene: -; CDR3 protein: CASSPQIRNGYTF; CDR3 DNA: TGTGCCAGCAGTCCCCAGATAAGAAATGGCTACACCTTC
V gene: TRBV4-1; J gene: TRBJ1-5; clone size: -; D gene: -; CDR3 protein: CASSPRPDDSNQPQHF; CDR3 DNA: TGCGCCAGCAGCCCTCGCCCAGATGATAGCAATCAGCCCCAGCATTTT
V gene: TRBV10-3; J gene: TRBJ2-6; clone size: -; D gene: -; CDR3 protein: CAFGQTSGANVLTF; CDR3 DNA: TGTGCCTTTGGACAGACCTCTGGGGCCAACGTCCTGACTTTC
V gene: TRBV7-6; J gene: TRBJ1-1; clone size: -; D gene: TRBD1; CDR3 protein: CASSLWTGATNTEAFF; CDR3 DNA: TGTGCCAGCAGCTTGTGGACAGGGGCCACGAACACTGAAGCTTTCTTT
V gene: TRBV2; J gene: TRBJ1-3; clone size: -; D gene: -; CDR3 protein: CASSEGYRSSGNTIYF; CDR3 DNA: TGTGCCAGCAGTGAAGGGTACAGGAGCTCTGGAAACACCATATATTTT
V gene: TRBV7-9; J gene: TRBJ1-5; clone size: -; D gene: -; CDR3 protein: CASSLGGLNQPQHF; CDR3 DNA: TGTGCCAGCAGCTTAGGGGGCCTCAATCAGCCCCAGCATTTT
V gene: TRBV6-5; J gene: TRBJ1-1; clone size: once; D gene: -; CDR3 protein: CASSYSYVGGDTEAFF; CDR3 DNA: TGTGCCAGCAGTTACTCGTATGTAGGGGGGGACACTGAAGCTTTCTTT